These T cell receptor beta chains were read from a single sample in a study of blood T cells in healthy people across ages. TCRdb re-called the 5' RACE reads with MiXCR, one entry per CDR3 protein. The data hold approximately 780,000 distinct CDR3 sequences, with approximately 24% observed a single time. This same sample was also taken into another study, of T cells of mothers and their children.

The specimen sequenced was blood. These receptors were collected from a boy aged 5-17 years in good health. Both conserved end residues are part of each CDR3. A D gene is named only where the DNA matches it firmly. The size of a clone is reported for some rows only, either as once, few or many, or as a class for expanded clones.

>few|TRBJ2-1|NA|TRBV29-1
CSAMAEWAEEFF
TGCAGCGCCATGGCAGAGTGGGCGGAGGAGTTCTTC
>NA|TRBJ2-1|NA|TRBV4-3
CASSQDRGASNEQFF
TGCGCCAGCAGCCAAGACAGGGGGGCGAGCAATGAGCAGTTCTTC
>NA|TRBJ1-5|NA|TRBV5-1
CASSQAGIRDQPQHF
TGCGCCAGCAGCCAGGCCGGGATTAGGGATCAGCCCCAGCATTTT
>NA|TRBJ2-2|TRBD1|TRBV18
CASSPYTGGRGTGELFF
TGTGCCAGCTCACCGTACACAGGGGGACGAGGGACCGGGGAGCTGTTTTTT
>NA|TRBJ1-5|NA|TRBV12-3/TRBV12-4
CASRGVEAQPQHF
TGTGCCAGCAGGGGGGTGGAGGCTCAGCCCCAGCATTTT
>NA|TRBJ1-1|NA|TRBV9
CASSRNYGSDTGAFF
TGTGCCAGCAGCCGGAATTATGGTTCGGACACTGGAGCTTTCTTT
>few|TRBJ2-1|TRBD2|TRBV10-3
CAISVGLAGEQFF
TGTGCCATCAGTGTGGGACTAGCGGGGGAGCAGTTCTTC
>NA|TRBJ2-7|TRBD1|TRBV29-1
CSVDRTGGEQYF
TGCAGCGTTGACAGGACAGGGGGCGAGCAGTACTTC
>NA|TRBJ2-5|NA|TRBV5-1
CASRRRSGETQYF
TGCGCCAGCAGGAGGAGGTCGGGGGAGACCCAGTACTTC
>few|TRBJ2-7|TRBD2|TRBV12-3/TRBV12-4
CASSTFDPGGAFHEQYF
TGTGCCAGCAGTACATTTGACCCGGGGGGGGCCTTCCACGAGCAGTACTTC
>NA|TRBJ2-3|TRBD2|TRBV29-1
CSAVSGGAGDTQYF
TGCAGCGCTGTTAGCGGGGGGGCCGGAGATACGCAGTATTTT
>few|TRBJ1-3|NA|TRBV7-9
CASSPQGTGNTIYF
TGTGCCAGCAGTCCACAGGGAACTGGAAACACCATATATTTT
>few|TRBJ2-7|TRBD2|TRBV27
CASSSGLAGALQYF
TGTGCCAGCAGTTCGGGACTAGCGGGGGCGTTGCAGTACTTC
>NA|TRBJ2-3|NA|TRBV29-1
CSVAGLPDTQYF
TGCAGCGTAGCAGGGCTTCCAGATACGCAGTATTTT
>many|TRBJ2-5|NA|TRBV20-1
CSASQETQYF
TGCAGTGCTAGCCAAGAGACCCAGTACTTC
>few|TRBJ2-3|NA|TRBV2
CASKKRIDPTDTQYF
TGTGCCAGCAAGAAGAGAATTGACCCCACAGATACGCAGTATTTT
>NA|TRBJ1-1|TRBD1|TRBV27
CASSSRQGVTEAFF
TGTGCCAGCAGTTCCCGACAGGGTGTCACTGAAGCTTTCTTT
>NA|TRBJ1-2|TRBD1|TRBV29-1
CSALTNDREDYGYTF
TGCAGCGCCCTTACCAATGACAGGGAGGACTATGGCTACACCTTC
>NA|TRBJ2-1|TRBD1|TRBV20-1
CSANNGTGAADLQEQFF
TGCAGTGCTAACAATGGTACAGGGGCGGCTGATCTTCAAGAGCAGTTCTTC
>NA|TRBJ2-5|NA|TRBV5-1
CASTEGEPETQCF
TGCGCCAGCACCGAAGGGGAGCCAGAGACCCAGTGCTTC
>NA|TRBJ1-4|TRBD1|TRBV2
CASGDRGEKLFF
TGTGCTAGTGGGGACAGGGGTGAAAAACTGTTTTTT
>few|TRBJ2-1|TRBD2|TRBV25-1
CASSAPGGGLHEQFF
TGTGCCAGCAGTGCCCCCGGGGGGGGTTTGCATGAGCAGTTCTTC
>many|TRBJ1-4|TRBD1|TRBV27
CASSLGRGLSEKLFF
TGTGCCAGCAGTTTGGGAAGGGGGCTTAGTGAAAAACTGTTTTTT
>NA|TRBJ2-5|NA|TRBV28
CASSLMGVIQETQYF
TGTGCCAGCAGTTTAATGGGGGTAATCCAAGAGACCCAGTACTTC
>few|TRBJ2-7|NA|TRBV9
CASSFRDRGFSEQYF
TGTGCCAGCAGCTTCCGGGACCGCGGGTTCTCCGAGCAGTACTTC
>NA|TRBJ2-5|NA|TRBV27
CASTKLGNYQETQYF
TGTGCCAGCACCAAACTCGGAAATTACCAAGAGACCCAGTACTTC
>few|TRBJ1-2|NA|TRBV20-1
CSADSRNSNYGYTF
TGCAGTGCCGACAGCCGTAACTCTAACTATGGCTACACCTTC
>few|TRBJ2-2|TRBD1|TRBV28
CASSIPQGDTGELFF
TGTGCCAGCAGTATTCCGCAGGGGGACACCGGGGAGCTGTTTTTT
>NA|TRBJ2-5|TRBD1|TRBV12-3/TRBV12-4
CASSAAGTGVQEAQYF
TGTGCCAGCAGTGCAGCCGGGACAGGCGTCCAAGAGGCCCAGTACTTC
>few|TRBJ2-7|NA|TRBV29-1
CSVLPASPDYEQYF
TGCAGCGTCTTGCCTGCGAGTCCAGACTACGAGCAGTACTTC
>few|TRBJ2-7|TRBD1|TRBV6-5
CASSYETGGTYEQYF
TGTGCCAGCAGTTATGAGACAGGGGGAACCTACGAGCAGTACTTC
>few|TRBJ2-5|NA|TRBV30
CAWDRARTQYF
TGTGCCTGGGACAGAGCCCGGACCCAGTACTTC
>NA|TRBJ2-7|NA|TRBV5-5
CASSLRAGNTVEPYF
TGTGCCAGCAGCTTGCGGGCAGGGAATACCGTCGAACCTTACTTC
>NA|TRBJ2-2|TRBD1|TRBV5-1
CASSLDGTGGSSTGELFF
TGCGCCAGCAGCTTGGACGGGACAGGGGGATCGAGCACCGGGGAGCTGTTTTTT
>NA|TRBJ2-5|NA|TRBV4-1
CASSQDARVIQETQYF
TGCGCCAGCAGCCAAGACGCGAGAGTTATACAAGAGACCCAGTACTTC
>NA|TRBJ1-2|TRBD1|TRBV5-1
CASSVGQAADKYGYTF
TGCGCCAGCAGCGTCGGACAGGCTGCTGATAAGTATGGCTACACCTTC